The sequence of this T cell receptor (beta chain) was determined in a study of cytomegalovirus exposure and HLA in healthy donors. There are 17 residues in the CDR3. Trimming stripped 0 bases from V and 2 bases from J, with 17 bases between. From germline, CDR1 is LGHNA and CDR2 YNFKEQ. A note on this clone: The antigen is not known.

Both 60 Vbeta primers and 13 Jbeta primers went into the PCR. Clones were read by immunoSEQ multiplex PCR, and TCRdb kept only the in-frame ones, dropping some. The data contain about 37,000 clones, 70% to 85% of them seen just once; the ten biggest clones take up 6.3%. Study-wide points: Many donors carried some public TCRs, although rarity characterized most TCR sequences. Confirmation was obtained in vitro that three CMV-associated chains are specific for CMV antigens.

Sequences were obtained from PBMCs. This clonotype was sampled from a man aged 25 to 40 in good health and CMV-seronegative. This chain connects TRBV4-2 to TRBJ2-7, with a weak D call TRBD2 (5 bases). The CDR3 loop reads CASSQDEGQGFTYEQYF. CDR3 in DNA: TGTGCCAGCAGCCAAGATGAGGGCCAAGGGTTCACCTACGAGCAGTACTTC.